This T cell receptor beta chain came from a study of response to subunit inactivated influenza vaccine. TCRdb independently ran MiXCR on the RT-PCR reads; one entry per CDR3 protein. The table includes 710,000 or so distinct CDR3 sequences, more than 15% detected once. Study outcomes and limitations: Each seasonal flu vaccination may recruit only limited new T cells, authors suggested.

Comment on this clonotype: Its antigen remains unknown.

Material: PBMCs from blood, obtained roughly 12 days after vaccination. This clonotype was obtained from a man in his fifties who received an inactivated influenza vaccine.

CDR3: CASSWGTSDYEQYF. The CDR3 nucleotides are TGTGCCAGCAGCTGGGGGACTAGCGACTACGAGCAGTACTTC. This chain links TRBV7-2 with TRBJ2-7; 10 bases match TRBD2. Germline CDR1 SGHTA, CDR2 FQGNSA. The CDR3 spans 14 residues. The V and J ends lost 4 bases and 3 bases, in that order; junction bases with no gene match: 3.